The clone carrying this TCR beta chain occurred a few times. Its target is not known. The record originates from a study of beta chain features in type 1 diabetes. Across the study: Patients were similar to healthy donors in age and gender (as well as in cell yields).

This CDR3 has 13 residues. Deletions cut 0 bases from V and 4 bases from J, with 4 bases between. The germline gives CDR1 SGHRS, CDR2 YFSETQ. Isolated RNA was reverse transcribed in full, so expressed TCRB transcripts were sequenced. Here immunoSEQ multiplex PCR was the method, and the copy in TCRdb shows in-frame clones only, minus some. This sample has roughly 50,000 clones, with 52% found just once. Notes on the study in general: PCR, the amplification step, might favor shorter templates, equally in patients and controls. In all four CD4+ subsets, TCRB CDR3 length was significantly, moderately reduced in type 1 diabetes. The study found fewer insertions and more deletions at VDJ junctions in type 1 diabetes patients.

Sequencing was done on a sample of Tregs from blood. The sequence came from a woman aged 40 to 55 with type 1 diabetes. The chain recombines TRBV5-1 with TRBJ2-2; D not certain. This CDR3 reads CASSLGSTGELFF. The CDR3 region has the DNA TGCGCCAGCAGCTTGGGGAGCACCGGGGAGCTGTTTTTT.